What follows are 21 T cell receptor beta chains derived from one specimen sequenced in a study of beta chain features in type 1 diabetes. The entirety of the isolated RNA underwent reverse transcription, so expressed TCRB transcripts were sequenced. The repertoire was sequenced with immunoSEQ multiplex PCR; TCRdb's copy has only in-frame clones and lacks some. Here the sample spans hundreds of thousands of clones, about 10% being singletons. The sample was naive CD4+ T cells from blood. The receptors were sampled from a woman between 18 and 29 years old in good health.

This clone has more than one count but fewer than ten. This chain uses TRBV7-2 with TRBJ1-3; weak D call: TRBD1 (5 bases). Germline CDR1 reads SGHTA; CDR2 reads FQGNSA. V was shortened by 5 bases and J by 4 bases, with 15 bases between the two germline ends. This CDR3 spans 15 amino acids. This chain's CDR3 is CASSKSRAPGNTIYF. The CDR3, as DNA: TGTGCCAGCAGCAAAAGCAGGGCTCCCGGAAACACCATATATTTT.

CDR3 sequence (DNA): TGTGCCAGCAGACCACCCCAGCGGGTGAACACCGGGGAGCTGTTTTTT. As protein: CASRPPQRVNTGELFF. The chain combines TRBV19 with TRBJ2-2; perhaps TRBD2 as D (6 bases). V was pared by 9 bases and J by 1 base, with 18 bases between. The CDR3 covers 16 residues. Germline CDR1 LNHDA, CDR2 SQIVND (reference sequence).

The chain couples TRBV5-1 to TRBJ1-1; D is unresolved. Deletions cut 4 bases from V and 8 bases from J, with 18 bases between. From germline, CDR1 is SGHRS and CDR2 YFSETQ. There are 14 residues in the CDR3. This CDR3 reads CASSLATGVEEAFF. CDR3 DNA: TGCGCCAGCAGCCTGGCGACGGGTGTTGAGGAAGCTTTCTTT.

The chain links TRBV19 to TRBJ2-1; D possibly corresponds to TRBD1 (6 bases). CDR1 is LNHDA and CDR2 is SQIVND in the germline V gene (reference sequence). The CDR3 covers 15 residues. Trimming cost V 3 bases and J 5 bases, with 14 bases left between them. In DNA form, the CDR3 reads TGTGCCAGTAGTATTATCGGACAGAGAAACAATGAGCAGTTCTTC. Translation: CASSIIGQRNNEQFF. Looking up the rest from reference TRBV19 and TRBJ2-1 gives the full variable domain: DGGITQSPKYLFRKEGQNVTLSCEQNLNHDAMYWYRQDPGQGLRLIYYSQIVNDFQKGDIAEGYSVSREKKESFPLTVTSAQKNPTAFYLCASSIIGQRNNEQFFGPGTRLTVL.

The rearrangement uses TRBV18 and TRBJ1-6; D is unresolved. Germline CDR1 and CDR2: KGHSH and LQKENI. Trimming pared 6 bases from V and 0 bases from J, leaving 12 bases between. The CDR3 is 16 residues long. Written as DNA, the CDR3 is TGTGCCAGCTCGCCGAGTAAGAGCTCCTATAATTCACCCCTCCACTTT. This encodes CASSPSKSSYNSPLHF.

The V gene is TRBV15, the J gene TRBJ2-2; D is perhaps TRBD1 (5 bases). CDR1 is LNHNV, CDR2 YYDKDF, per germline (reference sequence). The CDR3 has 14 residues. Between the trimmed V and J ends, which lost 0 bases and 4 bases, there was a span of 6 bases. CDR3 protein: CATSRDRATGELFF. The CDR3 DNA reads TGTGCCACCAGCAGAGACAGGGCCACCGGGGAGCTGTTTTTT.

In DNA, the CDR3 is TGTGCCACCAGCAGAGATTCTAGCGGGGGAAGTGAGCAGTTCTTC. Its protein is CATSRDSSGGSEQFF. V usage is TRBV15 and J usage is TRBJ2-1; 10 bases align to TRBD2. Germline lookup yields CDR1 LNHNV and CDR2 YYDKDF (reference sequence). The CDR3 length is 15 residues. The trim removed 0 bases at V and 9 bases at J, leaving 5 bases unmatched.

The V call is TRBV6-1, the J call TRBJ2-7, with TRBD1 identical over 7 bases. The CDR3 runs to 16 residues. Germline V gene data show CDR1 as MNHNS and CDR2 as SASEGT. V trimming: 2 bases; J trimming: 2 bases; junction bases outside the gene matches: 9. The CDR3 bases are TGTGCCAGCAGTGAATTCGCCCTGACAGGGCCCTACGAGCAGTACTTC. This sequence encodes CASSEFALTGPYEQYF.

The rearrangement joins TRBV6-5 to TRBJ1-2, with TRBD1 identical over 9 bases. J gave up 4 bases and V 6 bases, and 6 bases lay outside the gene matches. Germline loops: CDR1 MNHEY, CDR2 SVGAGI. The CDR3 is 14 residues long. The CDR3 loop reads CASSDRGISYGYTF. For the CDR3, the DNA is TGTGCCAGCAGCGACAGGGGGATAAGCTATGGCTACACCTTC.

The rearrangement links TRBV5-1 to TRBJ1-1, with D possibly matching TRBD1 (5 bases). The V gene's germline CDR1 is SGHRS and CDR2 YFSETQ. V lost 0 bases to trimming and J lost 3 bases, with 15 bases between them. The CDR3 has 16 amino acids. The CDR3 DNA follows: TGCGCCAGCAGCTTGGTCGCCTCTGGAGGGGACACTGAAGCTTTCTTT. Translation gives CASSLVASGGDTEAFF.

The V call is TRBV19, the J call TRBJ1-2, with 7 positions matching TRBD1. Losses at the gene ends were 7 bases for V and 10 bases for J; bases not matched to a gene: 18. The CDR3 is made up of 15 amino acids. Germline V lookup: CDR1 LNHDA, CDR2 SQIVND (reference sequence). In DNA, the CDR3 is TGTGCCAGTACCAACCCAGGGGGTGGAAGTCATGACTACACCTTC. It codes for CASTNPGGGSHDYTF.

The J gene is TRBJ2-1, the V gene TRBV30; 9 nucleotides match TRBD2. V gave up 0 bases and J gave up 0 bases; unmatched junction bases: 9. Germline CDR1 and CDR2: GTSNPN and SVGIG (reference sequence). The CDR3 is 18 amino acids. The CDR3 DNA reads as TGTGCCTGGAGTGTGTCTGGGCGGGAGGGGAGCTCCTACAATGAGCAGTTCTTC. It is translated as CAWSVSGREGSSYNEQFF.

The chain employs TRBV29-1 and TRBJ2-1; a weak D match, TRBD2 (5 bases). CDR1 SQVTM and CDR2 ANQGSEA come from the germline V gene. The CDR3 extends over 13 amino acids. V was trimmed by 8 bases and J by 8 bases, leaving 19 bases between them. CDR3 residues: CSLTRGPTDEQFF. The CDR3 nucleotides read TGCAGCTTAACGAGAGGGCCTACGGATGAGCAGTTCTTC.

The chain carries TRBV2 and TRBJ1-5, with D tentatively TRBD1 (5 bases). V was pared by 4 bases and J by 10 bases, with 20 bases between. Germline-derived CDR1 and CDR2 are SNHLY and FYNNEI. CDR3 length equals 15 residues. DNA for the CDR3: TGTGCCAGCAGTGTGGGGATAGGGGCGGTGGTTCCCCAGCATTTT. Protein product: CASSVGIGAVVPQHF.

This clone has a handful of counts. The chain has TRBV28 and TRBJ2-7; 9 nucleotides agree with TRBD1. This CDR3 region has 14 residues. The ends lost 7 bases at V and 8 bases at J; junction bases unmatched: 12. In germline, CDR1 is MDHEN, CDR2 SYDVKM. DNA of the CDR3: TGTGCCAGCACCGCCCGGGACAGGGTAGTTAAGCAGTACTTC. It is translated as CASTARDRVVKQYF.

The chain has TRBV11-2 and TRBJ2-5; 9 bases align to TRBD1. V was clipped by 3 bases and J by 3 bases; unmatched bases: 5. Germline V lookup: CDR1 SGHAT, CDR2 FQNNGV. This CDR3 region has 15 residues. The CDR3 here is CASSFPGTGKETQYF. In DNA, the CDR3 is TGTGCCAGCAGCTTCCCCGGGACAGGGAAAGAGACCCAGTACTTC.

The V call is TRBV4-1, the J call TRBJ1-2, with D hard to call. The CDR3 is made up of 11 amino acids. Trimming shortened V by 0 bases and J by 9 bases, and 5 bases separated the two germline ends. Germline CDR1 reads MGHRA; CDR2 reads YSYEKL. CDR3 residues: CASSQDRSYTF. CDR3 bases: TGCGCCAGCAGCCAAGACAGGAGCTACACCTTC.

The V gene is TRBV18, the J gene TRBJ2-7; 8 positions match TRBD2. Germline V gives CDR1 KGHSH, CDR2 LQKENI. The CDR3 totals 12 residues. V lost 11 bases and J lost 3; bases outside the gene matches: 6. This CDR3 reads CASTGGVYEQYF. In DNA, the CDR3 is TGTGCCTCGACGGGGGGGGTCTACGAGCAGTACTTC.

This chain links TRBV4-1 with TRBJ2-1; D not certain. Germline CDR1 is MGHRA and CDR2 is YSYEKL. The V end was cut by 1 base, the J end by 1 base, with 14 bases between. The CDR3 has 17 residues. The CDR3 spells CASSQAFGGGSYNEQFF. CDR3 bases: TGCGCCAGCAGCCAAGCGTTCGGCGGTGGTTCCTACAATGAGCAGTTCTTC.

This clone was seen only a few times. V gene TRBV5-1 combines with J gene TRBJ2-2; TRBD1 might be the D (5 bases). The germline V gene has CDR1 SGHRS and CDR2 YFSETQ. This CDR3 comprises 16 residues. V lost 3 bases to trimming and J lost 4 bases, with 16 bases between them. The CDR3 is CASSSRPIDSTGELFF. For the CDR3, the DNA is TGCGCCAGCAGCTCTAGACCGATTGACAGCACCGGGGAGCTGTTTTTT.

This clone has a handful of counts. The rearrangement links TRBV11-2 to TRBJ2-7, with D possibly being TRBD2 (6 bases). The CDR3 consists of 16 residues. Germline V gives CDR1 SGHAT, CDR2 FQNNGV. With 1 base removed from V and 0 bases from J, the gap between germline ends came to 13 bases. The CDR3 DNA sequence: TGTGCCAGCAGCTTAGTTCTCGCGGGAAACTCCTACGAGCAGTACTTC. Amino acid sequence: CASSLVLAGNSYEQYF.